This entry lists 20 T cell receptor beta chains sequenced from one sample in a study of OX40 agonist ivuxolimab in advanced cancers. TCRdb keeps only in-frame clones here, not all; method: immunoSEQ multiplex PCR. The sample lists 42,000 or so clones; roughly 77% were seen once. This sample comprised CD4+ or CD8+ T cells sorted from blood, obtained in a trial of the OX40 agonist ivuxolimab. All receptors come from an adult with an advanced solid tumor such as melanoma, head and neck, liver or kidney cancer.

This clone was seen more than once but under ten times. J is TRBJ2-3 and V is TRBV11-3; no reliable D call. CDR3 size: 12 residues. Germline V CDR1 and CDR2: SGHNT, YENEEA. Trimming left V 5 bases short and J 6 bases short, with 9 bases between. DNA for the CDR3: TGTGCCAGCAGCCCCTACGGGGATACGCAGTATTTT. Translated, it gives CASSPYGDTQYF.

This sequence joins TRBV9 and TRBJ1-2, with 8 bases aligning to TRBD1. The CDR3 consists of 11 residues. The ends lost 7 bases at V and 10 bases at J; junction bases unmatched: 6. Germline CDR1 reads SGDLS; CDR2 reads YYNGEE. The CDR3 is CASYRGGYYTF. The CDR3 DNA follows: TGTGCCAGCTACAGGGGGGGGTACTACACCTTC. Based on the CDR3 plus reference TRBV9 and TRBJ1-2, the full variable domain is DSGVTQTPKHLITATGQRVTLRCSPRSGDLSVYWYQQSLDQGLQFLIQYYNGEERAKGNILERFSAQQFPDLHSELNLSSLELGDSALYFCASYRGGYYTFGSGTRLTVV.

This clone was observed once. The chain links TRBV14 to TRBJ1-4, with no clear D. The CDR3 contains 13 residues. V was pared by 2 bases and J by 12 bases, with 13 bases between. Germline V CDR1 and CDR2: SGHDN, FVKESK. DNA of the CDR3: TGTGCCAGCAGCCAACAGTTAGGCGGCGAACTGTTTTTT. Amino acids: CASSQQLGGELFF.

J is TRBJ2-3 and V is TRBV5-1; TRBD1 aligns across 10 bases. CDR3 length: 16 amino acids. CDR1 and CDR2 from the germline V gene are SGHRS and YFSETQ. Trimming at V came to 0 bases and at J to 6 bases, leaving 7 bases not matched to a gene. CDR3 bases: TGCGCCAGCAGCTTGGCCCCGACAGGGGGCGCCGATACGCAGTATTTT. It translates to CASSLAPTGGADTQYF. The entire variable domain, with the rest obtained from reference TRBV5-1 and TRBJ2-3, is as follows: KAGVTQTPRYLIKTRGQQVTLSCSPISGHRSVSWYQQTPGQGLQFLFEYFSETQRNKGNFPGRFSGRQFSNSRSEMNVSTLELGDSALYLCASSLAPTGGADTQYFGPGTRLTVL.

The chain uses TRBV27 and TRBJ1-5, with D maybe TRBD1 (6 bases). Germline V gene lookup returns CDR1 MNHEY and CDR2 SMNVEV (reference sequence). The CDR3 sequence is 16 residues long. Between the trimmed V and J ends, which lost 5 bases and 5 bases, there was a span of 19 bases. DNA of the CDR3: TGTGCCAGCAGTCTATATTCAACAGGGTGGGATCAGCCCCAGCATTTT. It is translated as CASSLYSTGWDQPQHF.

This clone was picked up a small number of times. The chain employs TRBV7-9 and TRBJ1-1, with 8 bases matching TRBD1. Trimming at V came to 3 bases and at J to 3 bases, leaving 6 bases not matched to a gene. The CDR3 covers 15 residues. The V gene's germline CDR1 is SEHNR and CDR2 FQNEAQ (reference sequence). The chain's CDR3 is CASSLGTGRYTEAFF. In DNA, the CDR3 is TGTGCCAGCAGCTTGGGGACAGGAAGATACACTGAAGCTTTCTTT.

The rearrangement uses TRBV5-5 and TRBJ1-1; the match to TRBD1 covers 11 bases. With V trimmed by 3 bases and J by 4 bases, 5 bases remained unmatched. CDR1 is SGHKS and CDR2 is YYEKEE in the germline V gene (reference sequence). The CDR3 extends over 15 amino acids. The CDR3 DNA follows: TGTGCCAGCAGCTCACGGACAGGGGGCCGCACTGAAGCTTTCTTT. This encodes CASSSRTGGRTEAFF.

The rearrangement joins TRBV29-1 to TRBJ2-3; D tentatively fits TRBD1 or TRBD2 (5 bases each). Germline CDR1 is SQVTM and CDR2 is ANQGSEA. The CDR3 covers 13 residues. V was clipped by 4 bases and J by 2 bases, with 10 bases between them. The CDR3: CSVAGPYTDTQYF. The CDR3 DNA is TGCAGCGTTGCGGGGCCTTACACAGATACGCAGTATTTT.

The chain recombines TRBV19 with TRBJ2-1, with 8 bases that match TRBD2. Germline CDR1 LNHDA, CDR2 SQIVND (reference sequence). Unmatched junction bases numbered 11, after V lost 6 bases and J lost 4 bases. The length of the CDR3 is 16 residues. The CDR3 DNA sequence: TGTGCCAGTAGGAAGACCGGGACTAGGAGTTACAATGAGCAGTTCTTC. Amino acid sequence: CASRKTGTRSYNEQFF.

The rearrangement joins TRBV6-1 to TRBJ1-1; no clear D. The V end was cut by 5 bases, the J end by 4 bases, with 11 bases between. CDR1 is MNHNS and CDR2 is SASEGT in the germline V gene. The CDR3 sequence is 13 residues long. CDR3 DNA sequence: TGTGCCAGCAGTATTACAGAAGGCACTGAAGCTTTCTTT. It encodes CASSITEGTEAFF.

The chain links TRBV7-2 to TRBJ2-5; D possibly uses TRBD1 or TRBD2 (5 bases each). V lost 5 bases, J lost 1 base, and 11 bases lay in between. CDR3 size: 14 residues. Per germline, CDR1 SGHTA and CDR2 FQGNSA. The CDR3 here is CASSSRDPQETQYF. The DNA of the CDR3 is TGTGCCAGCAGCAGCCGGGACCCCCAAGAGACCCAGTACTTC.

V and J are TRBV5-1 and TRBJ2-1; D remains ambiguous. The CDR3 is 14 amino acids. CDR1 and CDR2 from the germline V gene are SGHRS and YFSETQ. The ends were cut back, 4 bases at V and 0 bases at J, with 8 bases in the middle. CDR3 sequence reads: CASSAPSSYNEQFF. The CDR3 nucleotides are TGCGCCAGCAGCGCGCCTAGCTCCTACAATGAGCAGTTCTTC.

This clone turned up a few times. This sequence joins TRBV4-2 and TRBJ1-1; maybe TRBD1 (6 bases). Trimming removed 0 bases at V and 4 bases at J, with 12 bases between. Germline CDR1 is LGHNA and CDR2 is YNFKEQ. CDR3 length equals 15 residues. Here the CDR3 reads CASSQDHGGGTEAFF. CDR3 nucleotide sequence: TGTGCCAGCAGCCAAGATCACGGAGGGGGCACTGAAGCTTTCTTT.

The chain links TRBV9 to TRBJ2-2; TRBD2 matches at 7 bases. Trimming cost V 5 bases and J 3 bases; bases outside gene matches: 4. Germline V gene sequence: CDR1 SGDLS, CDR2 YYNGEE. CDR3 length: 14 residues. The CDR3 protein is CASRPGGYTGELFF. CDR3 sequence (DNA): TGTGCCAGCAGGCCGGGGGGTTACACCGGGGAGCTGTTTTTT.

The chain is built from TRBV10-3 and TRBJ2-2; 7 bases line up with TRBD2. The CDR3 consists of 15 residues. Germline V gene sequence: CDR1 ENHRY, CDR2 SYGVKD. V was pared by 5 bases and J by 4 bases, with 7 bases of the junction left unmatched. CDR3 amino acids: CAISLSWGGTGELFF. CDR3 coding DNA: TGTGCCATCAGTCTCAGCTGGGGGGGCACCGGGGAGCTGTTTTTT.

The rearrangement uses TRBV7-9 and TRBJ1-3; D uncertain. The germline V and J ends were trimmed by 2 bases and 2 bases, with 10 bases remaining between them. Germline lookup yields CDR1 SEHNR and CDR2 FQNEAQ (reference sequence). This CDR3 is 15 amino acids long. The CDR3, as DNA: TGTGCCAGCAGCTTACCGCGCAGGCCTGGAAACACCATATATTTT. Its protein product is CASSLPRRPGNTIYF. The complete variable domain, with remaining parts taken from reference TRBV7-9 and TRBJ1-3, reads DTGVSQNPRHKITKRGQNVTFRCDPISEHNRLYWYRQTLGQGPEFLTYFQNEAQLEKSRLLSDRFSAERPKGSFSTLEIQRTEQGDSAMYLCASSLPRRPGNTIYFGEGSWLTVV.

By its share, this clone is medium-sized (0.01 to 0.1%). The J gene is TRBJ2-2, the V gene TRBV5-1, with D hard to call. CDR1 and CDR2 (germline): SGHRS, YFSETQ. The V gene lost 0 bases and the J gene lost 3 bases, with 9 bases spanning the gap. The CDR3 has 15 residues. CDR3 in DNA: TGCGCCAGCAGCTTGGAAGCCTCTGACACCGGGGAGCTGTTTTTT. This translates into CASSLEASDTGELFF.

In this sample, this clone turned up once. The V and J genes are TRBV19 and TRBJ2-3, with 7 bases fitting TRBD1. The V gene's germline CDR1 is LNHDA and CDR2 SQIVND (reference sequence). Trimming took 6 bases from V and 0 from J; bases not matched to a gene: 9. The CDR3 covers 16 residues. This CDR3 reads CASSPGTVRSTDTQYF. The CDR3 DNA sequence: TGTGCCAGTAGCCCCGGGACAGTACGGAGCACAGATACGCAGTATTTT.

This chain uses TRBV5-1 with TRBJ1-2; TRBD1 might be the D (5 bases). Trimming cost V 0 bases and J 4 bases, with 13 bases left between them. This CDR3 spans 15 amino acids. Germline CDR1 is SGHRS and CDR2 is YFSETQ. The CDR3 region has the DNA TGCGCCAGCAGCTTGGGATCTGGGGACCGCTATGGCTACACCTTC. This translates into CASSLGSGDRYGYTF.

This clone was counted only a few times. This sequence joins TRBV19 and TRBJ1-2; maybe TRBD1 (6 bases). Trimming left V 8 bases short and J 3 bases short, with 16 bases between. The CDR3 is 14 amino acids. Germline V gene lookup returns CDR1 LNHDA and CDR2 SQIVND (reference sequence). CDR3 DNA: TGTGCCAGTGGCGAGGCGGGGGCCTACTATGGCTACACCTTC. As protein: CASGEAGAYYGYTF.